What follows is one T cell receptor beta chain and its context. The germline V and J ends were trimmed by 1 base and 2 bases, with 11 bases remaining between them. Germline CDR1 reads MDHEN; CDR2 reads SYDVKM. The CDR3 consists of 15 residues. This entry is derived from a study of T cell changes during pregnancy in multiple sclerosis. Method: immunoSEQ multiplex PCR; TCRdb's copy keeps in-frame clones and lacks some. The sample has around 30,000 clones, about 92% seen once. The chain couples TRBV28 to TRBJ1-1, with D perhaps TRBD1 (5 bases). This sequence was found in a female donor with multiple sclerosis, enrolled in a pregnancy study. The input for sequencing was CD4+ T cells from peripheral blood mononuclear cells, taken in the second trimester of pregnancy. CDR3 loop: CASSLFGGVNTEAFF. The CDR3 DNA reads TGTGCCAGCAGTTTATTTGGAGGGGTAAACACTGAAGCTTTCTTT.